Following are 25 T cell receptor beta chains from one sample sequenced in a study of blood T cells in healthy people across ages. A second roughly 6 to 11 cycle PCR used barcoded and J-beta primers. MiXCR was run by TCRdb on the 5' RACE reads, yielding one entry per CDR3 protein. The data show 700,000 to 950,000 distinct CDR3 sequences, roughly 60% seen once. The sample taken for sequencing was blood. These receptors were taken from a man between 25 and 39 years old in good health.

This clonotype was counted only a few times. This chain joins TRBV25-1 and TRBJ2-5; D perhaps matches TRBD2 (6 bases). Germline V CDR1 and CDR2: MGHDK, SYGVNS. Trimming removed 2 bases at V and 7 bases at J, with 11 bases between. The CDR3 is made up of 13 amino acids. CDR3 protein: CASSEAGRGTQYF. The DNA for the CDR3 is TGTGCCAGCAGTGAAGCGGGACGGGGGACCCAGTACTTC.

This clonotype was seen a few times. This sequence joins TRBV4-2 and TRBJ1-6, with D possibly matching TRBD1 (6 bases). The CDR3 totals 16 residues. Germline V gives CDR1 LGHNA, CDR2 YNFKEQ. Deletions cut 4 bases from V and 7 bases from J, with 17 bases between. The CDR3 here is CASSPGPVTGNSPLHF. The CDR3 region has the DNA TGTGCCAGCAGCCCTGGACCCGTTACAGGGAATTCACCCCTCCACTTT.

This clonotype appeared once. The rearrangement joins TRBV5-5 to TRBJ2-1, with a weak D call TRBD2 (7 bases). CDR3 length: 15 residues. V lost 3 bases and J 9 bases, leaving 19 bases between the germline ends. Germline assignment: CDR1 SGHKS and CDR2 YYEKEE (reference sequence). CDR3 nucleotides: TGTGCCAGCAGCTGGGGGGGGCTAGAATCCAGTGAGCAGTTCTTC. It codes for CASSWGGLESSEQFF.

This clonotype has more than one count but fewer than ten. One end of the junction is discordant with germline, which a read error may explain. The rearrangement joins TRBV7-7 to TRBJ2-3; unclear D gene. Germline values: CDR1 SSHAT, CDR2 FNYEAQ (reference sequence). The CDR3 length is 14 residues. The CDR3 here is CASSRDTDTDTQYF. CDR3 DNA sequence: TGTGCTAGCAGCCGTGACACCGACACAGATACGCAGTATTTT.

This chain links TRBV5-1 with TRBJ2-7, with a weak D call TRBD1 (5 bases). The CDR3 spans 15 residues. Germline values: CDR1 SGHRS, CDR2 YFSETQ. Trimming left V 5 bases short and J 0 bases short, with 15 bases between. CDR3 sequence (DNA): TGCGCCAGCAGATCTGGGGCGCGGAGCTCCTACGAGCAGTACTTC. As protein: CASRSGARSSYEQYF.

This clonotype was seen at least ten times. The V gene is TRBV12-5, the J gene TRBJ1-5; a weak D match, TRBD1 (6 bases). The CDR3 is 16 amino acids. Between the trimmed V and J ends, which lost 7 bases and 0 bases, there was a span of 16 bases. Germline CDR1 and CDR2: LGHNT and FRNRAP. CDR3 in DNA: TGTGCTAGTGCCACCCAAACAGGGTATAGCAATCAGCCCCAGCATTTT. Amino acids: CASATQTGYSNQPQHF.

The chain combines TRBV20-1 with TRBJ2-7; D is perhaps TRBD2 (5 bases). The CDR3 is made up of 13 amino acids. V lost 6 bases and J 2 bases, leaving 14 bases between the germline ends. CDR1 and CDR2 (germline): DFQATT, SNEGSKA (reference sequence). The DNA for the CDR3 is TGCAGTGCCCCAAAGGTGGAGGCCTACGAGCAGTACTTC. Its translation is CSAPKVEAYEQYF.

CDR3 sequence reads: CSARATAGGGEQYF. The CDR3 DNA is TGCAGTGCTAGAGCTACAGCGGGAGGGGGGGAGCAGTACTTC. The chain joins TRBV20-1 to TRBJ2-4; 10 bases line up with TRBD2. Unmatched junction bases numbered 10, after V lost 1 base and J lost 13 bases. The length of the CDR3 is 14 residues. In germline, CDR1 is DFQATT, CDR2 SNEGSKA (reference sequence).

The chain carries TRBV18 and TRBJ2-7, with D uncertain. TRBJ2-5 explains the end of the DNA better; the J call may be wrong. This CDR3 contains 14 residues. The germline gives CDR1 KGHSH, CDR2 LQKENI. The CDR3 sequence is CASSPPALQETQYF. In nucleotides, the CDR3 is TGTGCCAGCTCACCACCGGCCCTCCAAGAGACCCAGTACTTC.

A single count supports this clonotype. The genes are TRBV12-3 or TRBV12-4 and TRBJ2-2, with no clear D. The germline V and J ends were trimmed by 7 bases and 1 base, with 4 bases remaining between them. The CDR3 length is 12 residues. The CDR3 sequence: CASNLNTGELFF. The CDR3, as DNA: TGTGCCAGCAACCTGAACACCGGGGAGCTGTTTTTT.

This sequence joins TRBV6-2 or TRBV6-3 and TRBJ2-1; 8 nucleotides line up with TRBD2. V lost 5 bases, J lost 0 bases, and 3 bases stayed unmatched. CDR1 and CDR2 from the germline V gene are MNHEY and SVGEGT. This CDR3 region has 15 residues. The CDR3 protein is CASSRGGLSYNEQFF. CDR3 DNA sequence: TGTGCCAGCAGTCGGGGGGGCCTCTCCTACAATGAGCAGTTCTTC.

The chain has TRBV12-3 or TRBV12-4 and TRBJ1-5; maybe TRBD1 (5 bases). The CDR3 spans 15 residues. Trimming cost V 2 bases and J 4 bases, with 12 bases left between them. CDR3 in amino acids: CASSLMAGPNQPQHF. CDR3 coding DNA: TGTGCCAGCAGTTTAATGGCAGGGCCTAATCAGCCCCAGCATTTT.

The gene calls are TRBV7-8 and TRBJ2-1, with 8 bases that match TRBD2. Germline values: CDR1 SGHVS, CDR2 FQNEAQ. The CDR3 length is 15 residues. V was clipped by 6 bases and J by 7 bases; unmatched bases: 11. Here the CDR3 DNA reads TGTGCCAGCAGGAGGACTAGCCCCACAAGAAATGAGCAGTTCTTC. It translates to CASRRTSPTRNEQFF.

This clonotype was detected many times. One junction end does not reproduce the germline sequence, and a read error may be involved. The chain carries TRBV18 and TRBJ2-1, with unresolved D. CDR1 and CDR2 from the germline V gene are KGHSH and LQKENI. The length of the CDR3 is 13 residues. CDR3 nucleotide sequence: TGCGCCAGCAGCCCCCCCTCCTACAATGAGCAGTTCTTC. Protein sequence: CASSPPSYNEQFF.

This sequence joins TRBV7-2 and TRBJ2-7, with D perhaps being TRBD1 or TRBD2 (5 bases each). The CDR3 totals 14 residues. Trimming left V 5 bases short and J 10 bases short, with 21 bases between. Germline V gene lookup returns CDR1 SGHTA and CDR2 FQGNSA. CDR3 sequence reads: CASSPAGAEYGQYF. The DNA for the CDR3 is TGTGCCAGCAGCCCAGCCGGGGCCGAGTATGGCCAGTACTTC.

The rearrangement uses TRBV5-1 and TRBJ2-3; a weak D match, TRBD1 (6 bases). The CDR3 runs to 15 residues. V shed 4 bases and J shed 0 bases, with 12 bases lying between them. Germline CDR1 reads SGHRS; CDR2 reads YFSETQ. CDR3: CASSGGRGSTDTQYF. CDR3 nucleotides: TGCGCCAGCAGCGGGGGCCGGGGAAGCACAGATACGCAGTATTTT. The full variable domain, with the rest looked up from reference TRBV5-1 and TRBJ2-3, is KAGVTQTPRYLIKTRGQQVTLSCSPISGHRSVSWYQQTPGQGLQFLFEYFSETQRNKGNFPGRFSGRQFSNSRSEMNVSTLELGDSALYLCASSGGRGSTDTQYFGPGTRLTVL.

Worth noting for this clonotype: A read error is likely, as this CDR3 ends without the conserved phenylalanine or tryptophan. The CDR3 DNA follows: TGCGCCAGCAGCCAAGACTACGTCGGGGAGCAGTTCGTC. Amino acids: CASSQDYVGEQFV. The chain uses TRBV4-3 and TRBJ2-1; the D is unclear. Germline V lookup: CDR1 LGHNA, CDR2 YSLEER. With 0 bases removed from V and 10 bases from J, the gap between germline ends came to 10 bases. The CDR3 is 13 amino acids.

This chain links TRBV10-3 with TRBJ2-5; D might be TRBD2 (7 bases). This CDR3 is built from 15 residues. The V gene lost 10 bases and the J gene lost 11 bases, with 29 bases spanning the gap. Germline CDR1 is ENHRY and CDR2 is SYGVKD. CDR3 sequence: CATRGGRASTNEQYF. The CDR3 region has the DNA TGTGCCACGAGGGGGGGTCGCGCGAGTACGAATGAGCAGTACTTC.

In this sample, this clonotype turned up once. This chain connects TRBV12-3 or TRBV12-4 to TRBJ2-1; TRBD2 matches at 8 bases. Trimming removed 3 bases from V and 5 bases from J; junction bases left unmatched: 6. CDR3 size: 15 residues. The CDR3, as DNA: TGTGCCAGCAGTTTTACCAGCGGGGGCCACAATGAGCAGTTCTTC. Translated: CASSFTSGGHNEQFF.

This clonotype was seen only a few times. The V and J genes are TRBV20-1 and TRBJ1-1; 8 bases are a match to TRBD1. V trimming: 5 bases; J trimming: 4 bases; junction bases outside the gene matches: 6. The CDR3 is 13 residues long. Germline values: CDR1 DFQATT, CDR2 SNEGSKA (reference sequence). The CDR3 sequence is CSARQGRGTEAFF. CDR3 coding DNA: TGCAGTGCTCGACAGGGGAGGGGCACTGAAGCTTTCTTT.

V and J are TRBV7-9 and TRBJ1-5; 7 nucleotides line up with TRBD1. Trimming removed 4 bases from V and 3 bases from J; junction bases left unmatched: 9. Germline V gene sequence: CDR1 SEHNR, CDR2 FQNEAQ (reference sequence). The CDR3 is 16 amino acids. The chain's CDR3 is CASSSGEGADNQPQHF. The CDR3 region has the DNA TGTGCCAGCAGCTCTGGGGAGGGGGCAGACAATCAGCCCCAGCATTTT. Based on the CDR3 plus reference TRBV7-9 and TRBJ1-5, the full variable domain is DTGVSQNPRHKITKRGQNVTFRCDPISEHNRLYWYRQTLGQGPEFLTYFQNEAQLEKSRLLSDRFSAERPKGSFSTLEIQRTEQGDSAMYLCASSSGEGADNQPQHFGDGTRLSIL.

The chain employs TRBV5-1 and TRBJ1-5; TRBD1 agrees at 9 bases. There are 13 residues in the CDR3. CDR1 is SGHRS, CDR2 YFSETQ, per germline. J gave up 11 bases and V 1 base, and 4 bases lay outside the gene matches. The CDR3 reads CASSLKQGAAQHF. CDR3 in DNA: TGCGCCAGCAGCTTGAAACAGGGGGCAGCCCAGCATTTT.

This clonotype was observed a handful of times. This sequence joins TRBV4-2 and TRBJ2-7; maybe TRBD2 (5 bases). The CDR3 contains 14 residues. The V gene's germline CDR1 is LGHNA and CDR2 YNFKEQ. The V and J ends lost 4 bases and 5 bases respectively, with 15 bases between them. CDR3 in amino acids: CASSPLLEMNEQYF. CDR3 bases: TGTGCCAGCAGCCCACTACTAGAAATGAACGAGCAGTACTTC.

The genes are TRBV7-2 and TRBJ2-3; possibly TRBD1 for D (7 bases). This CDR3 contains 16 residues. CDR1 and CDR2 from the germline V gene are SGHTA and FQGNSA. V was trimmed by 5 bases and J by 3 bases, leaving 18 bases between them. The CDR3 sequence: CASSPLRGRGTDTQYF. Here the CDR3 DNA reads TGTGCCAGCAGCCCGCTTAGGGGGCGGGGTACAGATACGCAGTATTTT.

Only a few counts were recorded for this clonotype. The chain links TRBV12-3 or TRBV12-4 to TRBJ1-2; D perhaps matches TRBD1 (6 bases). Trimming left V 5 bases short and J 4 bases short, with 17 bases between. The CDR3 length is 15 residues. The CDR3 spells CASSPRQAAVYGYTF. The CDR3 DNA sequence: TGTGCCAGCAGTCCGAGACAGGCGGCGGTCTATGGCTACACCTTC.